This TCR beta chain was captured in a study of blood T cell repertoires in COVID-19. Study context: Both acute and convalescent COVID-19 samples were obtained from the United States, Italy and Spain. PBMCs, B-cell-depleted T cells, or T cells provided the cDNA or gDNA that made up the material.

As handled by the study authors: Reference gene primer amplification in the assay estimated nucleated cell counts. The method was immunoSEQ multiplex PCR; TCRdb's version includes in-frame clones alone and lacks a portion of them. V, J and clone size are taken as reported in that table, and D and trimming were inferred from the DNA itself. The sample records some 180,000 clones, about four fifths being singletons. The V end lost 0 bases, the J end lost 4 bases, and 11 bases lay between the germline ends. CDR1 SGHRS and CDR2 YFSETQ come from the germline V gene. The CDR3 contains 14 residues. The chain joins TRBV5-1 to TRBJ2-7; D may be TRBD1 (6 bases). The specimen sequenced was peripheral blood. The receptor was derived from a human donor in a cohort sampled during active COVID-19. DNA of the CDR3: TGCGCCAGCAGCTTGGCCGTAACAGGGTACGAGCAGTACTTC. Translated: CASSLAVTGYEQYF.